This T cell receptor (beta chain) was profiled in a study of shared T cell receptors in the human thymus. Measured with immunoSEQ multiplex PCR; TCRdb has only the in-frame clones, and not every one. This table has about 730,000 clones, approximately 85% appearing once. Per germline, CDR1 SGHDT and CDR2 YYEEEE. Unmatched junction bases numbered 0, after V lost 0 bases and J lost 3 bases. The CDR3 covers 14 residues. These data were also filed under a second study, of human thymus T cells. That paper notes: Related research found strongly overlapping thymic repertoires in unrelated individuals.

Sequencing was carried out using thymocytes. This receptor was taken from a girl in the first two years of life with a congenital heart defect. The chain carries TRBV5-6 and TRBJ1-1, with 9 bases identical to TRBD1. The CDR3 protein is CASSLGTGDTEAFF. Written as DNA, the CDR3 is TGTGCCAGCAGCTTGGGGACAGGGGACACTGAAGCTTTCTTT.